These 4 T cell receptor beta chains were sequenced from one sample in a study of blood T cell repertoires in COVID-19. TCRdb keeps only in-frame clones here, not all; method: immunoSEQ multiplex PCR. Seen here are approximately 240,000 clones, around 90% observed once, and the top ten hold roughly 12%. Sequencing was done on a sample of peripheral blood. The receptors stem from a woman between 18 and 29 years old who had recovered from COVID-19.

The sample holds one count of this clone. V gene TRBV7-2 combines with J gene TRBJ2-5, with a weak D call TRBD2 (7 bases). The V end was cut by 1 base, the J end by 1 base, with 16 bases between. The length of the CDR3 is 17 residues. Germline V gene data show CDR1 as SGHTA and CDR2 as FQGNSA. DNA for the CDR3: TGTGCCAGCAGCTTAGTTGGAGGGAGGGGGATCCAAGAGACCCAGTACTTC. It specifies CASSLVGGRGIQETQYF.

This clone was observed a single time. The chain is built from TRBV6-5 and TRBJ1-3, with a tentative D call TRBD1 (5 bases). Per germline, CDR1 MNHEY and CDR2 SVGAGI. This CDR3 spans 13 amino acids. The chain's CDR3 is CASRGSSGNTIYF. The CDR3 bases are TGTGCGTCCCGGGGGAGTTCGGGAAACACCATATATTTT.

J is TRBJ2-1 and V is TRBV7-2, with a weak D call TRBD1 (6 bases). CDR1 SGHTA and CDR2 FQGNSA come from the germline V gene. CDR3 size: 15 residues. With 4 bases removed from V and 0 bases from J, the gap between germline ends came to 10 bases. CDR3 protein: CASSSTGSSYNEQFF. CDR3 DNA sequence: TGTGCCAGCAGCTCCACAGGGAGCTCCTACAATGAGCAGTTCTTC.

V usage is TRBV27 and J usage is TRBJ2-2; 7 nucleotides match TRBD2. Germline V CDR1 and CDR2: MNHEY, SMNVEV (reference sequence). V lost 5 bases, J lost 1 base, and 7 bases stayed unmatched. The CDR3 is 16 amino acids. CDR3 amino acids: CASSNPGLQNTGELFF. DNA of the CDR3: TGTGCCAGCAGTAACCCGGGACTACAGAACACCGGGGAGCTGTTTTTT.